Detailed here is one T cell receptor beta chain. This record comes from a study of tumor-infiltrating lymphocytes in glioblastoma multiforme. V trimming: 6 bases; J trimming: 3 bases; junction bases outside the gene matches: 8. The CDR3 is made up of 15 amino acids. Germline CDR1 reads DFQATT; CDR2 reads SNEGSKA (reference sequence). Multiple V-beta primers and a C-beta primer amplified TCRB from RNA. TCRdb redid the calling of the multiplex PCR reads with MiXCR, one entry per CDR3 protein. Of 10,000 to 15,000 distinct CDR3 sequences in the sample, under 70% were seen once. This chain connects TRBV20-1 to TRBJ2-1; 10 nucleotides line up with TRBD2. Specimen: brain tumor tissue. The sequence was collected from a male donor with glioblastoma. The CDR3 region has the DNA TGCAGTGCCGAGTCCGGGACTAGCGACTACAATGAGCAGTTCTTC. Amino acids: CSAESGTSDYNEQFF.